A few counts support the clone carrying this T cell receptor (beta chain). Antigen specificity is unknown. Authors' data handling: Clinicopathological groups supplied CDR3 differences that were used to build a distant-metastasis classifier for papillary thyroid cancer. TCRdb used MiXCR to call clones anew from the PCR reads. Here the V and J calls rest on TCRdb's processing, not on the authors' analysis. The repertoire has about 39,000 clones, 18% of them found once; the top ten carry approximately 14%. Ahead of thyroid surgery, no patient had received treatment of any kind. These data originate in a study of metastatic and nonmetastatic thyroid tumors. Study overall: Malignant thyroid and benign thyroid patients provided blood and tumor or nodule tissue whose repertoires were compared.

Study results and caveats: As reported, TCR beta diversity in blood and tumor was significantly higher in malignant thyroid tumors than in benign nodules.

The sequencing sample was made of tumor tissue. The TCR comes from a female donor with papillary thyroid cancer or a benign thyroid nodule (not recorded which). Some clones in this sample may be carry-over from other donors' samples.

The CDR3 nucleotides are TGTGCCAGCGTGGGAGCGGCGTACACAGATACGCAGTATTTT. This encodes CASVGAAYTDTQYF. This rearrangement joins TRBV2 to TRBJ2-3, with D maybe TRBD2 (5 bases). Trimming stripped 8 bases from V and 2 bases from J, with 14 bases between. Germline-derived CDR1 and CDR2 are SNHLY and FYNNEI. The CDR3 consists of 14 residues.